The TCR beta chain described here comes from a study of T cells in Graves' hyperthyroidism and ophthalmopathy. Overall study findings and caveats: From stable hyperthyroidism, ophthalmopathy was set apart by a 13 V-J model.

The diagnostic basis comprised clinical symptoms, serum thyroxine and TRAb, thyroid ultrasound and orbital computed tomography. The germline V and J ends were trimmed by 6 bases and 4 bases, with 15 bases remaining between them. The CDR3 totals 14 residues. The source material, RNA transcripts, was used to amplify TCR beta CDR3 regions. During a first-round RT-PCR of the TCR CDR3, the HTBI primer set was used. A single record per CDR3 protein comes from TCRdb applying MiXCR to the multiplex PCR reads. The table lists hundreds of thousands of distinct CDR3 sequences, 14% to 15% of them singletons. This clonotype has only a few counts. Its cognate antigen is unknown.

The source of this sequence is a man aged 18 to 35 with Graves' ophthalmopathy. The specimen sequenced was blood. This rearrangement joins TRBV12-3 or TRBV12-4 to TRBJ1-2; no clear D gene. Here the CDR3 DNA reads TGTGCCAGCAGGGCAGCAACCAGTTTCTATGGCTACACCTTC. Its translation is CASRAATSFYGYTF.